This passage covers 27 T cell receptor beta chains from one sample sequenced in a study of T cell clonality in common variable immunodeficiency. Some clones are missing from TCRdb's copy, which holds only in-frame ones; the method was immunoSEQ multiplex PCR. Sampling found 40,000 to 45,000 clones, none seen once. The sequenced sample consisted of peripheral blood mononuclear cells. These TCRs come from a person aged 18-70 years in good health.

This clone occurred many times. The read gets to within 3 residues of the CDR3 end, and the germline J gene fills in the rest. The genes are TRBV5-8 and TRBJ2-2; 8 bases map to TRBD1. J gave up 7 bases and V 0 bases, and 5 bases lay outside the gene matches. In germline, CDR1 is SGHTS, CDR2 YDEGEE. CDR3 length: 15 amino acids. CDR3 sequence: CASSLGQGSIGELFF. CDR3 bases read: TGTGCCAGCAGCTTGGGACAGGGGAGTATCGGGGAG.

The table lists this clone with many counts. With the read ending 3 residues before the CDR3 end, the germline J gene is used to fill in that end. The chain links TRBV13 to TRBJ2-2; tentative D call: TRBD2 (5 bases). This CDR3 contains 16 residues. CDR1 is PRHDT and CDR2 is FYEKMQ in the germline V gene (reference sequence). Trimming removed 0 bases from V and 2 bases from J, with 10 bases in between. CDR3 sequence reads: CASSLGSGANTGELFF. CDR3 bases read: TGTGCCAGCAGCTTAGGCAGCGGAGCCAACACCGGGGAG.

This clone occurred many times. From the germline J gene comes the end of the CDR3, since the read stops 3 residues before it. This chain uses TRBV29-1 with TRBJ2-7; no firm D call. Germline V gene sequence: CDR1 SQVTM, CDR2 ANQGSEA. The CDR3 has 10 amino acids. V lost 4 bases and J lost 5, with 6 bases in between. The sequenced part of the CDR3 DNA is TGCAGCGTTGTAGTCCACGAG. It yields the protein CSVVVHE. In full, the CDR3 reads CSVVVHEQYF.

This clone was recorded many times. CDR3 sequence reads: CSVERGNEQFF. Incomplete CDR3 DNA: TGCAGCGTTGAGAGGGGCAATGAG. The J gene is TRBJ2-1, the V gene TRBV29-1, with D perhaps TRBD1 or TRBD2 (5 bases each). Sequencing ends 3 residues short of the CDR3 end; the germline J gene provides the rest. V lost 3 bases to trimming and J lost 6 bases, with 6 bases between them. CDR1 is SQVTM, CDR2 ANQGSEA, per germline. This CDR3 comprises 11 residues.

This clone was recorded many times. The read terminates 3 residues ahead of where the CDR3 ends, so the germline J gene completes it. V is TRBV11-2 and J is TRBJ2-5; the match to TRBD2 covers 14 bases. With V trimmed by 5 bases and J by 5 bases, 4 bases remained unmatched. The CDR3 has 15 amino acids. Germline V CDR1 and CDR2: SGHAT, FQNNGV. The DNA read from the CDR3 is TGTGCCAGCAGCGCCCGACTAGCGGGGGGGGAGACC. The encoded protein is CASSARLAGGET. The full-length CDR3 reads as CASSARLAGGETQYF. The full variable domain, its missing parts supplied by reference TRBV11-2 and TRBJ2-5, is EAGVAQSPRYKIIEKRQSVAFWCNPISGHATLYWYQQILGQGPKLLIQFQNNGVVDDSQLPKDRFSAERLKGVDSTLKIQPAKLEDSAVYLCASSARLAGGETQYFGPGTRLLVL.

This clone was picked up many times. The CDR3 goes on 3 residues after the read ends, and that part is filled in from the germline J gene. The chain carries TRBV5-4 and TRBJ2-1; 8 bases are shared with TRBD2. CDR3 size: 14 residues. The ends lost 3 bases at V and 8 bases at J; junction bases unmatched: 7. The germline V gene has CDR1 SGHNT and CDR2 YYREEE (reference sequence). The CDR3 spells CASSSRTSRYEQFF. CDR3 DNA, as far as it was read: TGTGCCAGCAGCTCCAGGACTAGCCGCTATGAG.

This clone was seen many times. The CDR3 extends 3 residues past the end of the read, so its final part is completed from the germline J gene. This sequence joins TRBV19 and TRBJ2-1; TRBD2 aligns across 8 bases. The CDR3 loop spans 18 amino acids. The germline V gene encodes CDR1 LNHDA and CDR2 SQIVND (reference sequence). Trimming at V came to 3 bases and at J to 1 base, leaving 11 bases not matched to a gene. CDR3 DNA (partial): TGTGCCAGTAGTATTTCGGGGGGCGGGGGGATGTCCTACAATGAG. It yields the protein CASSISGGGGMSYNE. Given in full, the CDR3 is CASSISGGGGMSYNEQFF.

A word on this clone: The read is 3 residues too short to cover the CDR3 end, so that end is filled in from the germline J gene. The V gene is TRBV19, the J gene TRBJ2-3, with D tentatively TRBD2 (6 bases). The CDR3 sequence is 16 residues long. Germline-derived CDR1 and CDR2 are LNHDA and SQIVND (reference sequence). The covered CDR3 bases are TGTGCCAGTAGTATGCGGGGAGTCCAGATCAATCAGCCG. Protein: CASSMRGVQINQP. The full CDR3 protein reads CASSMRGVQINQPQYF.

This clone showed up many times. Read data end 3 residues before the CDR3 end; the end is taken from the germline J gene. J is TRBJ2-4 and V is TRBV5-1, with 7 bases lining up with TRBD2. J was trimmed by 6 bases and V by 7 bases; bases with no gene match: 7. Germline CDR1 and CDR2: SGHRS and YFSETQ. CDR3 length equals 13 residues. CDR3 bases read: TGCGCCAGCTCCCCGGGGGAGGGAAACATT. Amino acid sequence: CASSPGEGNI. The whole CDR3 reads CASSPGEGNIQYF.

This clone was counted at least ten times. The read stops 3 residues short of the end of the CDR3; the missing end is completed from the germline J gene. The chain uses TRBV20-1 and TRBJ2-1; D is possibly TRBD2 (6 bases). There are 15 residues in the CDR3. Trimming stripped 3 bases from V and 9 bases from J, with 21 bases between. Germline assignment: CDR1 DFQATT and CDR2 SNEGSKA (reference sequence). CDR3 sequence reads: CSASGTSISSSEQFF. CDR3 DNA (partial): TGCAGTGCTAGCGGAACTAGCATCAGTTCGAGTGAG.

This clone was counted many times. The read ends 3 residues shy of where the CDR3 ends; the end is completed using the germline J gene. This rearrangement joins TRBV11-2 to TRBJ2-7; 10 nucleotides line up with TRBD1. V dropped 2 bases and J dropped 1; count of bases not matched to a gene: 2. The CDR3 has 15 residues. CDR1 SGHAT and CDR2 FQNNGV come from the germline V gene. The part of the CDR3 DNA that was read is TGTGCCAGCAGCTTAACGGGACAGGGGTCCTACGAG. Its translation is CASSLTGQGSYE. In full, the CDR3 reads CASSLTGQGSYEQYF.

This clone was picked up many times. The observed sequence ends 3 residues before the CDR3 terminus, with the missing tail filled in from the germline J gene. The V and J genes are TRBV5-1 and TRBJ1-5; D might be TRBD1 (6 bases). Germline CDR1 and CDR2: SGHRS and YFSETQ. Trimming stripped 4 bases from V and 0 bases from J, with 23 bases between. The CDR3 runs to 19 residues. The CDR3 loop is CASSLTNRVRPYSNQPQHF. Incomplete CDR3 DNA: TGCGCCAGCAGCCTAACGAACAGGGTCCGCCCTTATAGCAATCAGCCC.

At least ten counts were recorded for this clone. The read comes to an end 3 residues before the CDR3 does, leaving the germline J gene to fill in the end. The chain recombines TRBV5-1 with TRBJ2-3; TRBD1 matches at 9 bases. J gave up 3 bases and V 3 bases, and 8 bases lay outside the gene matches. Looked up from germline, CDR1 is SGHRS and CDR2 is YFSETQ. CDR3 size: 16 residues. CDR3 bases read: TGCGCCAGCAGCTCCTGGGACAGGGTCGGGACAGATACG. The encoded protein is CASSSWDRVGTDT. The CDR3 as a whole reads CASSSWDRVGTDTQYF.

Many counts were recorded for this clone. The covered CDR3 bases are TGTGCCAGCTCCCGCCCTTTTACAGGGTCTGATGAG. It codes for CASSRPFTGSDE. The full CDR3 protein is CASSRPFTGSDEQFF. V gene TRBV18 combines with J gene TRBJ2-1; TRBD1 is a possible D gene (6 bases). The read falls 3 residues short of the CDR3 end, and the missing part is taken from the germline J gene. V gave up 6 bases and J gave up 8 bases, with 20 bases separating them. The germline V gene encodes CDR1 KGHSH and CDR2 LQKENI. The CDR3 is 15 residues long.

This clone was detected many times. The CDR3 end is not reached by the read, which stops 3 residues before it; the germline J gene fills it in. The chain uses TRBV29-1 and TRBJ2-7; D is unresolved. Germline lookup yields CDR1 SQVTM and CDR2 ANQGSEA. V shed 2 bases and J shed 1 base, with 3 bases lying between them. CDR3 size: 11 residues. The sequenced CDR3 bases are TGCAGCGTTGAACAGTCCTACGAG. This sequence encodes CSVEQSYE. The CDR3, in full, reads CSVEQSYEQYF.

This clone qualifies as medium-sized. The read ends 3 residues shy of where the CDR3 ends; the end is completed using the germline J gene. The chain combines TRBV20-1 with TRBJ2-3; the D gene is possibly TRBD1 (5 bases). The CDR3 covers 13 residues. CDR1 is DFQATT, CDR2 SNEGSKA, per germline (reference sequence). Between the trimmed V and J ends, which lost 1 base and 3 bases, there was a span of 8 bases. CDR3 sequence reads: CSARVGATDTQYF. The CDR3 DNA, read in part, is TGCAGTGCTAGAGTAGGGGCGACAGATACG.

There are many counts of this clone. Partial CDR3 DNA: TGTGCCAGCAGCTTGGGCAGGGGTCCCCCGGATACG. Its protein product is CASSLGRGPPDT. The whole CDR3 reads CASSLGRGPPDTQYF. The rearrangement uses TRBV5-4 and TRBJ2-3, with D possibly matching TRBD1 (6 bases). The missing CDR3 end, 3 residues past where the read stops, is filled in from the germline J gene. Trimming cost V 0 bases and J 6 bases, with 14 bases left between them. The CDR3 has 15 amino acids. Germline assignment: CDR1 SGHNT and CDR2 YYREEE (reference sequence).

This clone was counted ten times or more. The read stops 3 residues short of the end of the CDR3; the missing end is completed from the germline J gene. The chain couples TRBV5-1 to TRBJ2-1; 11 bases fit TRBD2. J was trimmed by 7 bases and V by 1 base; bases with no gene match: 1. CDR3 length: 14 residues. Germline CDR1 SGHRS, CDR2 YFSETQ. Partial CDR3 DNA: TGCGCCAGCAGCTTGACTAGCGGGAGTAATGAG. Translation: CASSLTSGSNE. The full CDR3 sequence reads CASSLTSGSNEQFF.

Worth noting for this clone: The CDR3 end falls 3 residues outside the read, so it is completed with the germline J gene. The chain combines TRBV30 with TRBJ1-2; 9 bases line up with TRBD1. There are 15 residues in the CDR3. CDR1 GTSNPN and CDR2 SVGIG come from the germline V gene (reference sequence). The CDR3 region is CAWSRTGVGADTYTF. The DNA read from the CDR3 is TGTGCCTGGAGTCGGACAGGGGTGGGGGCAGATACC.

This clone has at least ten counts. The read ends 3 residues before the CDR3 terminus; that terminus is restored from the germline J gene. The chain employs TRBV20-1 and TRBJ1-2; 8 bases match TRBD1. Trimming cost V 3 bases and J 6 bases; bases outside gene matches: 9. Germline V lookup: CDR1 DFQATT, CDR2 SNEGSKA (reference sequence). The CDR3 contains 14 residues. CDR3 bases read: TGCAGTGCTAGGTCTCTCGAGACAGGGGATGGC. Its translation is CSARSLETGDG. The entire CDR3 protein reads CSARSLETGDGYTF.

This clone was counted at least ten times. The read comes to an end 3 residues before the CDR3 does, leaving the germline J gene to fill in the end. The chain has TRBV29-1 and TRBJ1-1; D ambiguous. Per germline, CDR1 SQVTM and CDR2 ANQGSEA. The CDR3 has 17 residues. Trimming removed 4 bases from V and 1 base from J, with 22 bases in between. The CDR3 bases that were read are TGCAGCGTTGGGGTATATCATGGTGGCAGACAGAACACTGAA. Residues: CSVGVYHGGRQNTE. From start to end, the CDR3 is CSVGVYHGGRQNTEAFF. The variable domain in full, with the rest retrieved from reference TRBV29-1 and TRBJ1-1, is SAVISQKPSRDICQRGTSLTIQCQVDSQVTMMFWYRQQPGQSLTLIATANQGSEATYESGFVIDKFPISRPNLTFSTLTVSNMSPEDSSIYLCSVGVYHGGRQNTEAFFGQGTRLTVV.

This clone was found many times. Read sequence stops 3 residues before the CDR3 end, and the germline J gene provides the missing end. The chain carries TRBV28 and TRBJ1-2; TRBD1 matches at 9 bases. The germline CDR1 and CDR2 sequences are MDHEN and SYDVKM. CDR3 length: 13 residues. With V trimmed by 8 bases and J by 4 bases, 5 bases remained unmatched. The CDR3 region is CASVTGGGYGYTF. Incomplete CDR3 DNA: TGTGCCAGCGTGACAGGGGGGGGCTATGGC.

This clone was found a few times. Other DNA sequences in the same sample also yield this CDR3. The CDR3 reads CASSLGRGPNTEAFF. The covered CDR3 bases are TGTGCCAGCAGCTTAGGAAGGGGCCCGAACACTGAA. The rearrangement uses TRBV7-2 and TRBJ1-1, with a tentative D call TRBD1 (5 bases). The CDR3 is cut off 3 residues early in the read; its end comes from the germline J gene. This CDR3 is built from 15 residues. Germline values: CDR1 SGHTA, CDR2 FQGNSA. Trimming shortened V by 1 base and J by 1 base, and 10 bases separated the two germline ends.

This clone came up many times. Coverage ceases 3 residues before the CDR3 finishes, and the germline J gene fills in the end. V gene TRBV13 combines with J gene TRBJ2-1; 10 bases agree with TRBD2. Germline CDR1 and CDR2: PRHDT and FYEKMQ (reference sequence). The CDR3 length is 17 residues. Germline trimming cut 5 bases from V and 8 bases from J; bases unmatched to any gene: 15. Here the CDR3 reads CASSTGAASGRWYEQFF. Partial CDR3 DNA: TGTGCCAGCAGCACCGGAGCGGCTAGCGGGAGATGGTATGAG.

This clone occurred many times. The observed sequence ends 3 residues before the CDR3 terminus, with the missing tail filled in from the germline J gene. This sequence joins TRBV5-1 and TRBJ2-6; 12 bases align to TRBD2. The V gene's germline CDR1 is SGHRS and CDR2 YFSETQ. The length of the CDR3 is 18 residues. V lost 4 bases and J lost 0; bases outside the gene matches: 5. This CDR3 is CASSAELAGGSGANVLTF. The part of the CDR3 DNA that was read is TGCGCCAGCAGCGCCGAACTAGCGGGAGGCTCTGGGGCCAACGTC.

This clone came up many times. From the germline J gene comes the end of the CDR3, since the read stops 3 residues before it. This chain uses TRBV5-1 with TRBJ2-7, with a possible D match to TRBD1 (6 bases). Germline CDR1 is SGHRS and CDR2 is YFSETQ. CDR3 length: 13 residues. V was shortened by 3 bases and J by 4 bases, with 11 bases between the two germline ends. CDR3 amino acids: CASSYRDGYEQYF. The part of the CDR3 DNA that was read is TGCGCCAGCAGCTACAGGGATGGGTACGAG. The variable domain in full, with the rest retrieved from reference TRBV5-1 and TRBJ2-7, is KAGVTQTPRYLIKTRGQQVTLSCSPISGHRSVSWYQQTPGQGLQFLFEYFSETQRNKGNFPGRFSGRQFSNSRSEMNVSTLELGDSALYLCASSYRDGYEQYFGPGTRLTVT.

This clone was found many times. The CDR3 end falls 3 residues outside the read, so it is completed with the germline J gene. This chain connects TRBV18 to TRBJ2-1; the D gene is possibly TRBD2 (6 bases). V dropped 3 bases and J dropped 3 bases, with 18 bases sitting between them. The CDR3 is 17 amino acids. The germline gives CDR1 KGHSH, CDR2 LQKENI. CDR3 region: CASSPFLGLDLYNEQFF. The CDR3 DNA, read in part, is TGTGCCAGCTCACCTTTTTTGGGACTTGACCTCTACAATGAG. Together with reference TRBV18 and TRBJ2-1, the CDR3 gives the full variable domain: NAGVMQNPRHLVRRRGQEARLRCSPMKGHSHVYWYRQLPEEGLKFMVYLQKENIIDESGMPKERFSAEFPKEGPSILRIQQVVRGDSAAYFCASSPFLGLDLYNEQFFGPGTRLTVL.